The rows below give T cell receptor beta chains drawn from one sample of a study of blood T cell repertoires in COVID-19. This table comes from immunoSEQ multiplex PCR, and its TCRdb copy is limited to in-frame clones, with some not included. The table includes about 55,000 clones, 88% detected once. Sequencing input: peripheral blood. These receptors were collected from a man in his sixties with active COVID-19. Both conserved end residues are part of each CDR3. The order of the fields is V gene, J gene, clone size, D gene, CDR3 protein, CDR3 DNA. D genes are given only for firm matches. Size tells how often a clone was seen (once, few, many) or the class of an expanded clone, and some rows leave it out.

TRBV12-3/TRBV12-4,TRBJ2-2,.,.,CASSSLTGELFF,TGTGCCAGCAGTAGCCTTACCGGGGAGCTGTTTTTT
TRBV3-1/TRBV3-2,TRBJ2-5,.,.,CASKNPGGGETQYF,TGTGCCAGCAAGAACCCAGGGGGAGGTGAGACCCAGTACTTC
TRBV19,TRBJ2-3,.,.,CASSTPTRIRDTQYF,TGTGCCAGTAGTACCCCAACTAGGATTAGGGATACGCAGTATTTT
TRBV4-1,TRBJ2-1,.,.,CASSQDWGVNEQFF,TGCGCCAGCAGCCAAGATTGGGGGGTCAATGAGCAGTTCTTC
TRBV18,TRBJ2-4,.,.,CASSPRVDKNIQYF,TGTGCCAGCTCACCCAGGGTTGACAAAAACATTCAGTACTTC
TRBV28,TRBJ2-1,.,.,CASSLPMSGPIYNEQFF,TGTGCCAGCAGTCTCCCCATGAGCGGTCCCATCTACAATGAGCAGTTCTTC
TRBV25-1,TRBJ2-5,.,TRBD1,CASSEGQWGTQYF,TGTGCCAGCAGTGAGGGACAGTGGGGGACCCAGTACTTC
TRBV6-5,TRBJ2-1,.,TRBD2,CASNSRSWGGEQFF,TGTGCCAGCAACTCTCGGTCCTGGGGGGGTGAGCAGTTCTTC
TRBV18,TRBJ2-1,.,TRBD2,CASSPLASGTYNEQFF,TGTGCCAGCTCACCATTGGCTAGCGGAACCTACAATGAGCAGTTCTTC
TRBV12-5,TRBJ2-1,.,TRBD2,CASGLGLAGVNEQFF,TGTGCTAGTGGTTTGGGACTAGCGGGAGTCAATGAGCAGTTCTTC
TRBV7-8,TRBJ2-1,.,.,CASSLLAPYNEQFF,TGTGCCAGCAGCTTACTAGCGCCCTACAATGAGCAGTTCTTC
TRBV27,TRBJ1-1,.,.,CASSPQVNTEAFF,TGTGCCAGCAGTCCCCAGGTTAACACTGAAGCTTTCTTT
TRBV6-6,TRBJ2-4,few,.,CASSYSQGAKNIQYF,TGTGCCAGCAGTTACTCACAGGGAGCCAAAAACATTCAGTACTTC
TRBV7-7,TRBJ2-2,.,TRBD2,CASSSGTSGIGTGELFF,TGTGCCAGCAGCTCCGGGACTAGCGGGATAGGAACCGGGGAGCTGTTTTTT
TRBV21-1,TRBJ2-4,.,.,CASSKKLPIQAFYLAKNIQYF,TGTGCCAGCAGCAAAAAGCTACCCATTCAGGCCTTTTATCTAGCCAAAAACATTCAGTACTTC
TRBV11-3,TRBJ2-5,.,TRBD2,CASRAPSGREQETQYF,TGTGCCAGCCGGGCCCCTAGCGGGAGGGAACAAGAGACCCAGTACTTC
TRBV11-2,TRBJ2-5,.,.,CASSLKVRVLAPRAETQYF,TGTGCCAGCAGCTTAAAGGTTAGGGTGCTAGCACCTCGGGCCGAGACCCAGTACTTC
TRBV9,TRBJ1-4,.,.,CASSVAGRKEKLFF,TGTGCCAGCAGCGTAGCAGGGCGAAAGGAAAAACTGTTTTTT
TRBV13,TRBJ2-3,.,.,CATQGPDTQYF,TGTGCCACCCAGGGTCCGGATACGCAGTATTTT
TRBV4-1,TRBJ1-5,few,.,CASSPTGKGPVNQPQHF,TGCGCCAGCAGCCCTACCGGGAAGGGCCCAGTCAATCAGCCCCAGCATTTT
TRBV9,TRBJ2-1,.,TRBD1,CASSADGQVNNEQFF,TGTGCCAGCAGCGCGGATGGACAGGTCAACAATGAGCAGTTCTTC
TRBV3-1/TRBV3-2,TRBJ2-7,once,.,CASSPDSPFYEQYF,TGTGCCAGCAGCCCGGACAGCCCATTCTACGAGCAGTACTTC
TRBV5-1,TRBJ2-2,.,TRBD1,CASSQQGVNTGELFF,TGCGCCAGCAGCCAACAGGGGGTGAACACCGGGGAGCTGTTTTTT
TRBV29-1,TRBJ1-2,.,.,CSAGQNYGYTF,TGCAGCGCCGGACAGAACTATGGCTACACCTTC
TRBV5-1,TRBJ2-7,.,.,CASSPIRYSYEQYF,TGCGCCAGCAGCCCAATCAGATATTCCTACGAGCAGTACTTC
TRBV9,TRBJ1-1,.,TRBD1,CASSPPDRGTEAFF,TGTGCCAGCAGCCCGCCTGACAGGGGTACTGAAGCTTTCTTT
TRBV7-8,TRBJ2-1,.,TRBD2,CASSPSGSSYNEQFF,TGTGCCAGCAGCCCTAGCGGGAGCTCCTACAATGAGCAGTTCTTC
TRBV18,TRBJ2-1,once,TRBD2,CASSPGVGLAGAGNEQFF,TGTGCCAGCTCACCAGGTGTAGGACTAGCGGGAGCTGGGAATGAGCAGTTCTTC
TRBV12-3/TRBV12-4,TRBJ1-4,.,.,CASSPGEKLFF,TGTGCCAGCAGCCCGGGGGAAAAACTGTTTTTT
TRBV2,TRBJ1-2,once,TRBD1,CASTLQGIGGYTF,TGTGCCAGCACCTTACAGGGGATTGGAGGCTACACCTTC
TRBV11-2,TRBJ1-3,few,.,CASSLGARGGNTIYF,TGTGCCAGCAGCTTAGGAGCCAGGGGAGGAAACACCATATATTTT
TRBV7-2,TRBJ1-5,.,.,CASSLGYNRVSNQPQHF,TGTGCCAGCAGCTTAGGATATAACAGGGTTAGCAATCAGCCCCAGCATTTT
TRBV27,TRBJ2-7,.,.,CASSSTENEQYF,TGTGCCAGCAGTTCGACAGAAAACGAGCAGTACTTC
TRBV5-6,TRBJ1-1,.,.,CASRSNGGRHTEAFF,TGTGCCAGCAGATCCAACGGAGGGCGGCACACTGAAGCTTTCTTT
TRBV5-1,TRBJ1-1,.,.,CASSLGQTLTEAFF,TGCGCCAGCAGCTTGGGTCAGACTCTTACTGAAGCTTTCTTT
TRBV4-2,TRBJ2-2,.,TRBD2,CASRHTGTSGPNTGELFF,TGTGCCAGCAGACATACCGGGACTAGCGGCCCGAACACCGGGGAGCTGTTTTTT
TRBV25-1,TRBJ2-5,.,.,CASSDRTETQYF,TGTGCCAGCAGTGACAGAACGGAGACCCAGTACTTC
TRBV19,TRBJ1-5,.,TRBD1,CASSGQGGNQPQHF,TGTGCCAGTAGTGGACAGGGAGGCAATCAGCCCCAGCATTTT
TRBV2,TRBJ2-7,few,.,CASSAQGEDYEQYF,TGTGCCAGCAGTGCGCAGGGGGAGGACTACGAGCAGTACTTC
TRBV5-1,TRBJ2-3,.,TRBD1,CASSFGTGAGDTQYF,TGCGCCAGCAGCTTCGGCACAGGGGCAGGGGATACGCAGTATTTT
TRBV15,TRBJ1-2,.,.,CATRGELNRENYGYTF,TGTGCCACCAGGGGTGAATTAAACAGGGAGAACTATGGCTACACCTTC
TRBV4-1,TRBJ2-2,.,TRBD1,CASSQDRHRGYTGELFF,TGCGCCAGCAGCCAAGATCGTCACAGGGGATACACCGGGGAGCTGTTTTTT
TRBV19,TRBJ2-5,.,TRBD2,CASSHGTSGRSETQYF,TGTGCCAGTAGCCACGGGACTAGCGGGAGGTCAGAGACCCAGTACTTC
TRBV25-1,TRBJ1-1,.,TRBD1,CASSGRQGPEAFF,TGTGCCAGCAGTGGCCGACAGGGCCCTGAAGCTTTCTTT
TRBV20-1,TRBJ2-2,.,TRBD1,CSAGGGQLTGELFF,TGCAGTGCTGGTGGGGGACAGCTCACCGGGGAGCTGTTTTTT
TRBV6-6,TRBJ1-1,.,.,CASFGGTSVTEAFF,TGTGCCAGCTTCGGGGGGACATCGGTCACTGAAGCTTTCTTT
TRBV20-1,TRBJ2-4,.,TRBD2,CSASFITGTSGSFSAKNIQYF,TGCAGTGCTAGTTTCATTACCGGGACTAGCGGGAGCTTCTCGGCCAAAAACATTCAGTACTTC
TRBV24-1,TRBJ2-1,once,.,CATSTRDTNNEQFF,TGTGCCACCTCAACCCGGGACACGAACAATGAGCAGTTCTTC